This TCR beta chain emerged from a study of T cells after somatic rescue of genetic block. The method was immunoSEQ multiplex PCR; TCRdb's version includes in-frame clones alone and lacks a portion of them. The sample lists 9,000 to 10,000 clones; around 70% were seen once. From germline, CDR1 is MNHNY and CDR2 SVGAGI (reference sequence). V gave up 6 bases and J gave up 9 bases, with 10 bases separating them. The CDR3 is 11 residues long. The sequence was collected from a boy between 10 and 17 years old. This rearrangement joins TRBV6-6 to TRBJ2-3; possible D gene TRBD1, 5 bases. Material for sequencing was peripheral blood mononuclear cells (PBMCs). The CDR3 loop reads CASRGLGTQYF. The CDR3 DNA sequence: TGTGCCAGCAGGGGGCTCGGGACGCAGTATTTT.